What follows is one TCR beta chain and its context. Its target is not known. Graves' hyperthyroidism was deemed stable given no ophthalmopathy progression within 18 months. This sample was taken from a study of T cells in Graves' hyperthyroidism and ophthalmopathy. Study-level points and caveats: A median roughly six months before onset, the model predicted ophthalmopathy.

CDR3 length: 14 amino acids. Trimming pared 1 base from V and 4 bases from J, leaving 10 bases between. Germline V gene lookup returns CDR1 SGHDN and CDR2 FVKESK. There were TCR beta CDR3 regions amplified from RNA transcripts. The study used the HTBI primer set for a first-round RT-PCR of the TCR CDR3. TCRdb fed the multiplex PCR reads into MiXCR, producing one record per CDR3 protein. The sample holds about half a million distinct CDR3 sequences, less than 25% seen once. The sample taken for sequencing was blood. The genes are TRBV14 and TRBJ1-2; tentative D call: TRBD1 (6 bases). The TCR was taken from a man aged 18 to 29 with Graves' hyperthyroidism. CDR3 DNA sequence: TGTGCCAGCAGCCAAGTTCAGGGGCCCTATGGCTACACCTTC. This encodes CASSQVQGPYGYTF.